These 22 T cell receptor beta chains came from one sample sequenced in a study of type 1 regulatory T cells. Via MiXCR, TCRdb re-called the reads, giving one row per CDR3 protein. The sample records about 100,000 distinct CDR3 sequences, 30% to 35% being singletons. Sequencing used CD4+ T cells, either the whole sample or a sorted fraction (not recorded which). These receptors were obtained from a human donor in good health.

The V gene is TRBV7-7, the J gene TRBJ2-3, with D perhaps matching TRBD2 (5 bases). From germline, CDR1 is SSHAT and CDR2 FNYEAQ (reference sequence). This CDR3 contains 15 residues. Between the trimmed V and J ends, which lost 1 base and 0 bases, there was a span of 8 bases. The CDR3, as DNA: TGTGCCAGCAGCTTAGGGGAGTCCAGCACAGATACGCAGTATTTT. Translating it yields CASSLGESSTDTQYF. The variable domain in full, with the rest retrieved from reference TRBV7-7 and TRBJ2-3, is GAGVSQSPRYKVTKRGQDVTLRCDPISSHATLYWYQQALGQGPEFLTYFNYEAQPDKSGLPSDRFSAERPEGSISTLTIQRTEQRDSAMYRCASSLGESSTDTQYFGPGTRLTVL.

This clonotype occurred a few times. The chain carries TRBV20-1 and TRBJ2-1; 10 positions agree with TRBD2. The germline V gene has CDR1 DFQATT and CDR2 SNEGSKA (reference sequence). Trimming cost V 5 bases and J 0 bases; bases outside gene matches: 16. This CDR3 comprises 19 residues. The CDR3, as DNA: TGCAGTGCTCCGCGAACTAGCGGGAATATCTTGAGCTCCTACAATGAGCAGTTCTTC. Translated: CSAPRTSGNILSSYNEQFF.

The genes are TRBV10-3 and TRBJ2-5; D perhaps matches TRBD2 (6 bases). Germline lookup yields CDR1 ENHRY and CDR2 SYGVKD. Trimming shortened V by 4 bases and J by 4 bases, and 10 bases separated the two germline ends. This CDR3 is 13 amino acids long. In DNA, the CDR3 is TGTGCCATCAGTGGGCCGGGAGCAGAGACCCAGTACTTC. Amino acid sequence: CAISGPGAETQYF.

This clonotype was observed a few times. The chain couples TRBV12-3 or TRBV12-4 to TRBJ2-5, with a weak D call TRBD2 (5 bases). The CDR3 extends over 13 amino acids. Trimming removed 3 bases from V and 3 bases from J, with 8 bases in between. In nucleotides, the CDR3 is TGTGCCAGCAGTTTTTCGGGAAAAGAGACCCAGTACTTC. Translating gives CASSFSGKETQYF.

This clonotype has just a few counts. The chain joins TRBV30 to TRBJ1-4, with TRBD1 matching over 9 bases. The CDR3 covers 15 residues. V gave up 8 bases and J gave up 2 bases; unmatched junction bases: 9. CDR1 is GTSNPN and CDR2 is SVGIG in the germline V gene (reference sequence). The CDR3, as DNA: TGTGCCCTAGGGGGACAGGGTGCTACTAATGAAAAACTGTTTTTT. Translated: CALGGQGATNEKLFF.

As regards this clonotype: Compared with germline, one end of the junction differs, possibly owing to a read error. The rearrangement uses TRBV11-2 and TRBJ2-4; D possibly corresponds to TRBD2 (5 bases). Germline V gives CDR1 SGHAT, CDR2 FQNNGV. The CDR3 has 14 amino acids. The CDR3 DNA follows: TGTGTCAGCAGCTCAAATAGTGGGCGGGACATTCAGTACTTC. It specifies CVSSSNSGRDIQYF.

V is TRBV19 and J is TRBJ1-2; 12 positions match TRBD1. The CDR3 extends over 15 amino acids. Germline V gene lookup returns CDR1 LNHDA and CDR2 SQIVND (reference sequence). Germline trimming cut 5 bases from V and 4 bases from J; bases unmatched to any gene: 5. CDR3 DNA: TGTGCCAGTAGTCCCCGGGACAGGGGGCTCTATGGCTACACCTTC. Its translation: CASSPRDRGLYGYTF.

This clonotype was counted between two and nine times. The rearrangement uses TRBV10-1 and TRBJ2-3; D remains unclear. V was clipped by 4 bases and J by 4 bases, with 6 bases between them. This CDR3 comprises 12 residues. Germline CDR1 and CDR2: WNHNN and SYGVQD (reference sequence). For the CDR3, the DNA is TGCGCCAGCAGTGCCCAGCCAGATACGCAGTATTTT. Encoded protein: CASSAQPDTQYF.

This chain joins TRBV20-1 and TRBJ2-7; 8 bases agree with TRBD1. V trimming: 6 bases; J trimming: 2 bases; junction bases outside the gene matches: 6. CDR1 and CDR2 (germline): DFQATT, SNEGSKA (reference sequence). The CDR3 consists of 13 residues. The CDR3 protein is CSARQGPAYEQYF. The DNA of the CDR3 is TGCAGTGCCCGACAGGGGCCTGCCTACGAGCAGTACTTC.

The V and J genes are TRBV16 and TRBJ1-5; the match to TRBD1 covers 8 bases. V lost 4 bases, J lost 1 base, and 6 bases stayed unmatched. Germline CDR1 is KGHSY and CDR2 is FQNENV. This CDR3 contains 16 residues. In nucleotides, the CDR3 is TGTGCCAGCAGCCTACGACAGGGGATAAGCAATCAGCCCCAGCATTTT. Protein product: CASSLRQGISNQPQHF.

The V and J genes are TRBV3-1 and TRBJ1-1; TRBD1 is a possible D gene (5 bases). The CDR3 has 14 amino acids. Between the trimmed V and J ends, which lost 4 bases and 1 base, there was a span of 10 bases. The germline V gene encodes CDR1 LGHDT and CDR2 YNNKEL (reference sequence). CDR3: CASSPGRKNTEAFF. The CDR3 DNA follows: TGTGCCAGCAGCCCGGGACGGAAGAACACTGAAGCTTTCTTT. Complete variable domain (other parts from reference TRBV3-1 and TRBJ1-1): DTAVSQTPKYLVTQMGNDKSIKCEQNLGHDTMYWYKQDSKKFLKIMFSYNNKELIINETVPNRFSPKSPDKAHLNLHINSLELGDSAVYFCASSPGRKNTEAFFGQGTRLTVV.

Only a few counts were recorded for this clonotype. The V call is TRBV5-1, the J call TRBJ2-5; TRBD2 agrees at 12 bases. Germline values: CDR1 SGHRS, CDR2 YFSETQ. The trim removed 0 bases at V and 9 bases at J, leaving 3 bases unmatched. The CDR3 covers 14 residues. The CDR3 DNA follows: TGCGCCAGCAGCTTGGCCGCTAGCGGGAGGGCCCAGTACTTC. This codes for CASSLAASGRAQYF.

The chain links TRBV20-1 to TRBJ2-3; 9 bases align to TRBD1. With 5 bases clipped from V and 0 bases from J, the junction kept 9 bases outside the gene matches. The CDR3 is 16 residues long. Germline CDR1 is DFQATT and CDR2 is SNEGSKA (reference sequence). The DNA of the CDR3 is TGCAGTGCTGAACCGAGGACAGGGGAGAGCACAGATACGCAGTATTTT. Its translation: CSAEPRTGESTDTQYF.

The chain combines TRBV7-2 with TRBJ2-1, with no clear D. The V gene lost 6 bases and the J gene lost 8 bases, with 14 bases spanning the gap. This CDR3 region has 13 residues. Germline CDR1 and CDR2: SGHTA and FQGNSA. The DNA of the CDR3 is TGTGCCAGCAGTCTAACCCCCAACCATGAGCAGTTCTTC. It translates to CASSLTPNHEQFF. Together with reference TRBV7-2 and TRBJ2-1, the CDR3 gives the full variable domain: GAGVSQSPSNKVTEKGKDVELRCDPISGHTALYWYRQSLGQGLEFLIYFQGNSAPDKSGLPSDRFSAERTGGSVSTLTIQRTQQEDSAVYLCASSLTPNHEQFFGPGTRLTVL.

This chain joins TRBV29-1 and TRBJ2-3, with TRBD1 matching 9 bases. The CDR3 contains 16 residues. J was trimmed by 0 bases and V by 3 bases; bases with no gene match: 7. Looked up from germline, CDR1 is SQVTM and CDR2 is ANQGSEA. The CDR3 sequence: CSVETTGTGSTDTQYF. CDR3 DNA: TGCAGCGTTGAGACGACCGGGACAGGGAGCACAGATACGCAGTATTTT.

Worth noting for this clonotype: Compared with germline, one end of the junction differs, possibly owing to a read error. V gene TRBV28 combines with J gene TRBJ1-1; D unresolved. Germline V lookup: CDR1 MDHEN, CDR2 SYDVKM. The CDR3 has 13 residues. CDR3 residues: CASEKGTYTEALF. The CDR3 DNA is TGTGCCAGCGAGAAAGGCACCTACACTGAAGCTTTATTT.

This clonotype has just a few counts. The chain uses TRBV28 and TRBJ2-3; TRBD1 aligns across 8 bases. Germline CDR1 reads MDHEN; CDR2 reads SYDVKM. V lost 2 bases and J lost 3; bases outside the gene matches: 10. The CDR3 sequence is 17 residues long. The CDR3 DNA reads TGTGCCAGCAGTTTACCGAGCAGGGGGCAAGGGACAGATACGCAGTATTTT. This codes for CASSLPSRGQGTDTQYF.

CDR3 protein: CSAKDRTSGIWSYEQYF. CDR3 DNA: TGCAGTGCAAAAGATCGGACTAGCGGGATATGGTCCTACGAGCAGTACTTC. This chain joins TRBV20-1 and TRBJ2-7; 12 bases line up with TRBD2. The germline V gene has CDR1 DFQATT and CDR2 SNEGSKA (reference sequence). This CDR3 spans 17 amino acids. Trimming took 6 bases from V and 1 from J; bases not matched to a gene: 13.

V gene TRBV5-1 combines with J gene TRBJ2-5; TRBD1 aligns across 7 bases. V lost 4 bases and J lost 3; bases outside the gene matches: 6. This CDR3 has 14 residues. Per germline, CDR1 SGHRS and CDR2 YFSETQ. The CDR3 sequence is CASSPGTEKETQYF. In DNA, the CDR3 is TGCGCCAGCAGCCCCGGGACAGAGAAAGAGACCCAGTACTTC. The full variable domain, with the rest looked up from reference TRBV5-1 and TRBJ2-5, is KAGVTQTPRYLIKTRGQQVTLSCSPISGHRSVSWYQQTPGQGLQFLFEYFSETQRNKGNFPGRFSGRQFSNSRSEMNVSTLELGDSALYLCASSPGTEKETQYFGPGTRLLVL.

The rearrangement joins TRBV5-1 to TRBJ2-5; tentatively, D is TRBD1 or TRBD2 (6 bases each). The CDR3 sequence is 14 residues long. Germline V lookup: CDR1 SGHRS, CDR2 YFSETQ. The V and J ends lost 1 base and 2 bases respectively, with 9 bases between them. CDR3 sequence reads: CASSLTGRQETQYF. The CDR3 region has the DNA TGCGCCAGCAGCTTGACAGGGAGGCAAGAGACCCAGTACTTC.

The chain employs TRBV7-6 and TRBJ2-5, with D perhaps TRBD2 (5 bases). Per the germline V gene, CDR1 is SGHVS and CDR2 is FNYEAQ. The length of the CDR3 is 13 residues. The V end was cut by 2 bases, the J end by 7 bases, with 11 bases between. In nucleotides, the CDR3 is TGTGCCAGCAGCTTATCTCGGGAATCGACCCAGTACTTC. Translation: CASSLSRESTQYF.

V usage is TRBV29-1 and J usage is TRBJ2-1; no clear D. Germline V gene sequence: CDR1 SQVTM, CDR2 ANQGSEA. The ends were cut back, 7 bases at V and 2 bases at J, with 6 bases in the middle. This CDR3 region has 11 residues. CDR3 residues: CSERTYNEQFF. The CDR3 nucleotides are TGCAGCGAAAGGACCTACAATGAGCAGTTCTTC.